This T cell receptor (beta chain) was sequenced in a study of regulatory T cells in long-lasting Graves disease. Study information: The antithyroid drugs taken by newly diagnosed Graves' patients had been used for under 3 months. Study-wide results and limits: Patients with persistent disease showed a bias toward TRBV28, TRBJ1-2 and TRBJ2-5.

In regard to this clonotype: Antigen: not known.

Time point defined: newly diagnosed GD, antithyroid drugs for less than 3 months. PBMC-derived RNA was used for the TCR library. Collection of peripheral blood (roughly 9 milliliters) was done using EDTA tubes. This CDR3 has 15 residues. Germline-derived CDR1 and CDR2 are LGHNA and YNFKEQ. Germline trimming cut 4 bases from V and 2 bases from J; bases unmatched to any gene: 6. Combining iRepertoire HTBI primers with Arm-PCR of CDR3 regions, the authors built TCR beta libraries. Each CDR3 protein gets one entry after TCRdb re-called the multiplex PCR reads with MiXCR. This sample has 540,000 or so distinct CDR3 sequences, with less than 15% found just once. This same sample was also part of a study on T cells in Graves' hyperthyroidism and ophthalmopathy. That paper adds: Most clonotypes expanded in the thyroid (above 0.001) were also present in blood.

V is TRBV4-2 and J is TRBJ1-2; TRBD1 matches 8 bases. The input for sequencing was peripheral blood mononuclear cells (PBMCs), taken at new diagnosis, from a patient treated with antithyroid drugs. This receptor was obtained from a man aged 30 to 45 with Graves disease. The CDR3 nucleotides are TGTGCCAGCAGCCCGGACAGGGTGACGAACTATGGCTACACCTTC. Protein: CASSPDRVTNYGYTF.